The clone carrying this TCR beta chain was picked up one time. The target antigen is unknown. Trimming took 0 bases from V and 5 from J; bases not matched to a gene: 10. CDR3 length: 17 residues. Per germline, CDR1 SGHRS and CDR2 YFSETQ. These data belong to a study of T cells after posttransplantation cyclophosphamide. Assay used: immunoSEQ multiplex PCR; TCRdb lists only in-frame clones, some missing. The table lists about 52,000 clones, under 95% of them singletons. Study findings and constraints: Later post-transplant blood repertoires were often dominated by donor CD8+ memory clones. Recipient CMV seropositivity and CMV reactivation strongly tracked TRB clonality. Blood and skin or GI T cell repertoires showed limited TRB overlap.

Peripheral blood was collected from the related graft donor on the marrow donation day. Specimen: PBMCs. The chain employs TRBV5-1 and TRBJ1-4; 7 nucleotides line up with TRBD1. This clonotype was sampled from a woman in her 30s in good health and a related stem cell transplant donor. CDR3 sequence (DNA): TGCGCCAGCAGCTTGGTACCTCTGACAGGGAGAAATGAAAAACTGTTTTTT. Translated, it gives CASSLVPLTGRNEKLFF.